A selection of T cell receptor beta chains follows, all from one sample in a study of blood T cell repertoires in COVID-19. Using immunoSEQ multiplex PCR, the repertoire was profiled, and TCRdb retains in-frame clones only, with some absent. This table holds 130,000 or so clones, 88% found once. The sequenced sample consisted of peripheral blood. The source of these receptors is a man between 70 and 80 years old with active COVID-19. The CDR3 runs from the conserved cysteine through the conserved F or W. Each record gives: J gene, clone size, V gene, D gene, CDR3 protein, CDR3 DNA. D genes are given only for firm matches. Clone size is stated in some rows and not others, as once, few, many or a class when expanded.

TRBJ2-7,NA,TRBV28,TRBD2,CASNPGGAYEQYF,TGTGCCAGCAACCCGGGAGGGGCCTACGAGCAGTACTTC
TRBJ2-7,NA,TRBV4-1,NA,CASSQDQVPLALLSYEQYF,TGCGCCAGCAGCCAAGATCAAGTCCCACTAGCTCTGCTCTCCTACGAGCAGTACTTC
TRBJ2-3,NA,TRBV24-1,TRBD2,CATSGTSGMSTDTQYF,TGTGCCACCAGTGGAACTAGCGGGATGAGCACAGATACGCAGTATTTT
TRBJ1-3,NA,TRBV27,NA,CASSLVQGSLSGNTIYF,TGTGCCAGCAGTTTAGTCCAGGGCAGCCTCTCTGGAAACACCATATATTTT
TRBJ2-1,NA,TRBV27,NA,CASSPLNRNEQFF,TGTGCCAGCAGTCCTCTCAACAGAAATGAGCAGTTCTTC
TRBJ2-1,NA,TRBV27,TRBD1,CASSLGTGNPNEQFF,TGTGCCAGCAGTCTCGGGACAGGGAACCCTAATGAGCAGTTCTTC
TRBJ2-2,NA,TRBV7-3,TRBD2,CASSPQGSGRIGELFF,TGTGCCAGCAGCCCCCAGGGGAGCGGGAGAATCGGGGAGCTGTTTTTT
TRBJ2-7,NA,TRBV28,TRBD1,CASSFRTGTGEQYF,TGTGCCAGCAGTTTCCGGACAGGGACTGGCGAGCAGTACTTC
TRBJ1-6,few,TRBV2,TRBD1,CASSEGTGRSPLHF,TGTGCCAGCAGTGAAGGGACAGGGCGCTCACCCCTCCACTTT
TRBJ2-3,NA,TRBV9,TRBD1,CASSTRDRGSRGDTQYF,TGTGCCAGCAGCACCCGGGACAGGGGTAGTCGAGGGGATACGCAGTATTTT
TRBJ2-1,NA,TRBV28,TRBD2,CASSPPGGRSNEQFF,TGTGCCAGCAGTCCCCCCGGCGGGAGAAGTAATGAGCAGTTCTTC
TRBJ1-1,NA,TRBV19,NA,CASKEEGSMNTEAFF,TGTGCCAGTAAGGAGGAGGGGTCGATGAACACTGAAGCTTTCTTT
TRBJ2-3,NA,TRBV24-1,NA,CATSDSGYTQYF,TGTGCCACCAGTGATTCCGGTTATACGCAGTATTTT
TRBJ2-3,NA,TRBV28,NA,CASSLGAGDTQYF,TGTGCCAGCAGTTTGGGAGCGGGCGATACGCAGTATTTT
TRBJ2-3,once,TRBV18,NA,CASSPGTDTQYF,TGTGCCAGCTCACCCGGGACAGATACGCAGTATTTT
TRBJ1-5,NA,TRBV6-6,NA,CASSRSGKPGGNQPQHF,TGTGCCAGCAGTCGATCCGGGAAACCAGGGGGCAATCAGCCCCAGCATTTT
TRBJ2-7,NA,TRBV10-3,TRBD2,CAISEGTRSYEQYF,TGTGCCATCAGTGAGGGGACTAGGTCCTACGAGCAGTACTTC
TRBJ1-2,NA,TRBV6-6,TRBD1,CASSDRGLSGYTF,TGTGCCAGCAGCGACAGGGGTTTGAGCGGCTACACCTTC
TRBJ1-2,NA,TRBV7-9,NA,CASSLERGKNYGYTF,TGTGCCAGCAGCTTAGAGAGGGGGAAGAACTATGGCTACACCTTC
TRBJ2-1,NA,TRBV25-1,NA,CASRSTGSYNEQFF,TGTGCCAGCAGATCGACAGGTTCCTACAATGAGCAGTTCTTC
TRBJ1-1,once,TRBV5-1,NA,CASSLEGVNTEAFF,TGCGCCAGCAGCTTGGAGGGGGTGAACACTGAAGCTTTCTTT
TRBJ2-3,NA,TRBV6-6,NA,CASSFLAESTDTQYF,TGTGCCAGCAGTTTCTTAGCGGAGAGCACAGATACGCAGTATTTT
TRBJ2-7,NA,TRBV7-9,TRBD1,CASSLAPGQGESYEQYF,TGTGCCAGCAGCTTAGCCCCGGGACAGGGGGAATCCTACGAGCAGTACTTC
TRBJ1-2,NA,TRBV19,NA,CASTQDRGRSYTF,TGTGCCAGTACCCAAGACCGGGGGAGAAGCTACACCTTC
TRBJ2-3,NA,TRBV7-2,TRBD2,CASSPRLALKRTDTQYF,TGTGCCAGCAGCCCCCGACTAGCGCTAAAACGCACAGATACGCAGTATTTT
TRBJ1-1,once,TRBV27,TRBD1,CASTRQGGNTEAFF,TGTGCCAGCACCCGACAGGGGGGGAACACTGAAGCTTTCTTT
TRBJ2-7,NA,TRBV7-2,TRBD2,CASSPGTSGVEQYF,TGTGCCAGCAGCCCAGGGACTAGCGGAGTCGAGCAGTACTTC
TRBJ2-3,NA,TRBV18,TRBD1,CASSRQGGTDTQYF,TGTGCCAGCTCCCGACAGGGAGGCACAGATACGCAGTATTTT
TRBJ2-3,NA,TRBV11-1,TRBD1,CASSRGTGDTDTQYF,TGTGCCAGCAGCCGTGGGACAGGGGATACAGATACGCAGTATTTT
TRBJ2-1,NA,TRBV24-1,TRBD2,CATTLGAGRNEQFF,TGTGCCACGACCCTGGGAGCGGGACGGAATGAGCAGTTCTTC
TRBJ2-1,few,TRBV4-2,TRBD2,CASSQEGWTSGDLRDNEQFF,TGTGCCAGCAGCCAAGAGGGGTGGACTAGCGGGGACCTTCGGGACAATGAGCAGTTCTTC
TRBJ2-2,few,TRBV19,TRBD2,CASTKRETNTGELFF,TGTGCCAGTACTAAGCGGGAGACGAACACCGGGGAGCTGTTTTTT
TRBJ2-1,NA,TRBV11-2,NA,CASSPWGDEQFF,TGTGCCAGCAGCCCTTGGGGGGATGAGCAGTTCTTC
TRBJ2-4,NA,TRBV7-9,NA,CASSLLVERENIQYF,TGTGCCAGCAGCTTATTGGTAGAGCGGGAAAACATTCAGTACTTC